Listed below are T cell receptor beta chains from one sample, sequenced in a study of PD-L1 blockade in urothelial cancer. Sequencing used immunoSEQ multiplex PCR; TCRdb keeps in-frame clones, though not all of them. This table has some 100,000 clones, about 91% appearing once. This specimen was PBMCs, taken around atezolizumab (anti-PD-L1) treatment. The source of these receptors is an elderly woman with urothelial cancer. The CDR3 runs from the conserved cysteine through the conserved F or W. A D gene is named only where the DNA matches it firmly. The size field is filled for only some rows; it gives once, few, many or a size class.

CDR3 DNA | CDR3 protein | V gene | D gene | clone size | J gene
TGTGCCAGCAGCTCACAGGGCTTAAATCAGCCCCAGCATTTT | CASSSQGLNQPQHF | TRBV7-9 | - | few | TRBJ1-5
TGTGCCAGTAGTACGCGTGATGGGACCCAGTACTTC | CASSTRDGTQYF | TRBV19 | - | - | TRBJ2-5
TGTGCCAGCAGTGCCGGACCGGGACAAGAGACCCAGTACTTC | CASSAGPGQETQYF | TRBV6-1 | - | - | TRBJ2-5
TGTGCCAGCTCACCGGGACTAGCGGGAGTTGGCACCGGGGAGCTGTTTTTT | CASSPGLAGVGTGELFF | TRBV18 | TRBD2 | - | TRBJ2-2
TGTGCCAGCTCACCCCCAGGGGGCTCTGGAAACACCATATATTTT | CASSPPGGSGNTIYF | TRBV18 | TRBD1 | - | TRBJ1-3
TGTGCCAGCAGTCCCGCGGGACAGGGACTTTATGGCTACACCTTC | CASSPAGQGLYGYTF | TRBV28 | TRBD1 | - | TRBJ1-2
TGTGCCAGCAGTGATAGCGGCCGGCCCGGCTCCTACGAGCAGTACTTC | CASSDSGRPGSYEQYF | TRBV6-1 | - | - | TRBJ2-7
TGTGCCAGCAGCTTAGAACGAGGTTTTGGAGAAAAACTGTTTTTT | CASSLERGFGEKLFF | TRBV7-2 | - | - | TRBJ1-4
TGTGCCAGCAGTCTGTATGGGGGCAGGGGGTACGGGGATGAGCAGTTCTTC | CASSLYGGRGYGDEQFF | TRBV13 | TRBD1 | - | TRBJ2-1
TGTGCCAGCTCACCGCGGAAGAAGTTACTAGCGGGAGATTACGAGCAGTACTTC | CASSPRKKLLAGDYEQYF | TRBV18 | TRBD2 | - | TRBJ2-7
TGCGCCAGCAGCCCTTCCGGGACAGGGGGCATTCGCTACACCTTC | CASSPSGTGGIRYTF | TRBV5-1 | TRBD1 | - | TRBJ1-2
TGTGCCTGGAGTGTAGTAGTCCAAGAGACCCAGTACTTC | CAWSVVVQETQYF | TRBV30 | - | - | TRBJ2-5
TGTGCCAGCTCACCATCTAGCGGGAGAGGGTCCTACAATGAGCAGTTCTTC | CASSPSSGRGSYNEQFF | TRBV18 | TRBD2 | once | TRBJ2-1
TGTGCCAGTAGTATAGCCGACAGGGCTGAAGCTTTCTTT | CASSIADRAEAFF | TRBV19 | TRBD1 | once | TRBJ1-1
TGTGCCAGTAGGACAGCAACTAATGAAAAACTGTTTTTT | CASRTATNEKLFF | TRBV19 | - | - | TRBJ1-4
TGTGCCAGCAGTCCCACAACAGGGCTCATACGCTACGAGCAGTACTTC | CASSPTTGLIRYEQYF | TRBV27 | - | - | TRBJ2-7
TGTGCCTGGAGTAGGGGGATTGACTATGGCTACACCTTC | CAWSRGIDYGYTF | TRBV30 | - | - | TRBJ1-2
TGCAGTACTGAAGGGGGTAAGCAGTTCTTC | CSTEGGKQFF | TRBV20-1 | - | - | TRBJ2-1
TGTGCCAGCAGCTTACCAGGGAGGGACACTGAAGCTTTCTTT | CASSLPGRDTEAFF | TRBV7-9 | - | - | TRBJ1-1
TGTGCCAGCAGCCACAACCAAGAGACCCAGTACTTC | CASSHNQETQYF | TRBV9 | - | - | TRBJ2-5
TGTGCCAGCAGCTTGAGACAGGGGGAGGTTGGCTACACCTTC | CASSLRQGEVGYTF | TRBV11-2 | TRBD1 | - | TRBJ1-2
TGCAGCGCAAGCCAGCCGGGACAGGCCAACACCGGGGAGCTGTTTTTT | CSASQPGQANTGELFF | TRBV29-1 | TRBD1 | - | TRBJ2-2
TGTGCCAGCAGCGGACAGGGTTTGCGCACTGAAGCTTTCTTT | CASSGQGLRTEAFF | TRBV5-4 | TRBD1 | - | TRBJ1-1